A single sample is the source of the 10 T cell receptor beta chains below, sequenced in a study of Ad26.COV2.S vaccination and SARS-CoV-2 variants. Data came from immunoSEQ multiplex PCR; TCRdb stores just in-frame clones and leaves some out. The top ten hold approximately 5% of the sample, which has roughly 300,000 clones, around 89% seen once. Treatment defined: 15 to 20 received Ad26.COV2.S at low or high dose, single or two shots; roughly five received placebo; per-sample allocation not given. Following the first vaccine or placebo injection, samples were taken on day 63. This sample comprised peripheral blood, obtained in a trial of Ad26.COV2.S vaccine versus placebo. These TCRs come from a person aged 18-60 years who received the Ad26.COV2.S COVID-19 vaccine or a placebo.

The chain links TRBV7-9 to TRBJ1-2, with a weak D call TRBD1 (5 bases). V was clipped by 6 bases and J by 4 bases, with 15 bases between them. CDR1 is SEHNR and CDR2 is FQNEAQ in the germline V gene (reference sequence). There are 14 residues in the CDR3. CDR3 sequence (DNA): TGTGCCAGCAGTCATAGGGGCCGGGGCTATGGCTACACCTTC. Translated, it gives CASSHRGRGYGYTF.

The chain recombines TRBV19 with TRBJ2-7; TRBD1 aligns across 7 bases. The CDR3 covers 15 residues. V shed 6 bases, J shed 4 bases, and the junction held 12 bases outside the gene matches. Per germline, CDR1 LNHDA and CDR2 SQIVND (reference sequence). CDR3 nucleotide sequence: TGTGCCAGTAGCATGAGACAGGGTTGGACGTACGAGCAGTACTTC. This codes for CASSMRQGWTYEQYF.

V usage is TRBV18 and J usage is TRBJ1-5; D is undetermined. Trimming removed 2 bases at V and 0 bases at J, with 8 bases between. CDR3 size: 15 residues. Germline assignment: CDR1 KGHSH and CDR2 LQKENI. DNA for the CDR3: TGTGCCAGCTCACCAAACAGCGATAGCAATCAGCCCCAGCATTTT. Translating gives CASSPNSDSNQPQHF.

This chain links TRBV4-3 with TRBJ1-4, with D unclear. The CDR3 loop spans 19 amino acids. CDR1 LGHNA and CDR2 YSLEER come from the germline V gene. V was trimmed by 0 bases and J by 1 base, leaving 18 bases between them. The DNA for the CDR3 is TGCGCCAGCAGCCAAGATGGGGTCCGGACTCAAGAAACTAATGAAAAACTGTTTTTT. Its translation: CASSQDGVRTQETNEKLFF.

The CDR3 DNA is TGTGCCAGCGCAGCTTCCTACGAGCAGTACTTC. Its protein product is CASAASYEQYF. This chain connects TRBV7-8 to TRBJ2-7; no clear D. The CDR3 loop spans 11 amino acids. Trimming shortened V by 8 bases and J by 1 base, and 6 bases separated the two germline ends. The germline V gene has CDR1 SGHVS and CDR2 FQNEAQ.

V gene TRBV9 combines with J gene TRBJ1-2, with 8 bases aligning to TRBD1. The CDR3 runs to 15 residues. Germline V gene data show CDR1 as SGDLS and CDR2 as YYNGEE. The V segment lost 0 bases and the J segment 4 bases; nucleotides outside the gene matches: 5. In DNA form, the CDR3 reads TGTGCCAGCAGCGTAGGGACAGGGCCATCCTATGGCTACACCTTC. Residues: CASSVGTGPSYGYTF.

This chain uses TRBV6-5 with TRBJ1-1; the D gene is possibly TRBD1 (6 bases). CDR1 and CDR2 (germline): MNHEY, SVGAGI. The CDR3 covers 13 residues. The V and J ends lost 6 bases and 1 base respectively, with 9 bases between them. CDR3 DNA sequence: TGTGCCAGCAGCCGGGGACAGAACACTGAAGCTTTCTTT. It translates to CASSRGQNTEAFF.

The V and J genes are TRBV28 and TRBJ1-4; D is perhaps TRBD1 (6 bases). Germline CDR1 and CDR2: MDHEN and SYDVKM. This CDR3 has 15 amino acids. Trimming cost V 5 bases and J 2 bases, with 12 bases left between them. CDR3 DNA: TGTGCCAGCAGTGCGACAGGTACCACTAATGAAAAACTGTTTTTT. Its translation: CASSATGTTNEKLFF. Complete variable domain (other parts from reference TRBV28 and TRBJ1-4): DVKVTQSSRYLVKRTGEKVFLECVQDMDHENMFWYRQDPGLGLRLIYFSYDVKMKEKGDIPEGYSVSREKKERFSLILESASTNQTSMYLCASSATGTTNEKLFFGSGTQLSVL.

V usage is TRBV10-3 and J usage is TRBJ1-6; D unresolved. Germline lookup yields CDR1 ENHRY and CDR2 SYGVKD. The CDR3 is 20 residues long. Between the trimmed V and J ends, which lost 0 bases and 0 bases, there was a span of 18 bases. The CDR3 region is CAISESMKFDTRSYNSPLHF. In nucleotides, the CDR3 is TGTGCCATCAGTGAGTCGATGAAATTCGACACGCGCTCCTATAATTCACCCCTCCACTTT.

The chain combines TRBV24-1 with TRBJ1-5, with 8 bases matching TRBD1. V lost 4 bases and J lost 5; bases outside the gene matches: 9. CDR1 KGHDR and CDR2 SFDVKD come from the germline V gene. The CDR3 is 16 residues long. Here the CDR3 DNA reads TGTGCCACCAGTGAATCGGACAGGGAAAAGGATCAGCCCCAGCATTTT. This sequence encodes CATSESDREKDQPQHF.